This TCR beta chain derives from a study of blood T cell repertoires in COVID-19. Study overall: COVID-19 samples collected from the United States, Italy and Spain covered acute and convalescent phases. In each case, the material was cDNA or gDNA derived from T cells, B-cell-depleted T cells, or PBMCs.

The CDR3 has 14 amino acids. The V gene's germline CDR1 is SGHTA and CDR2 FQGNSA. With 1 base removed from V and 4 bases from J, the gap between germline ends came to 10 bases. Authors' processing steps: Using reference gene primer amplification, nucleated cell counts were estimated. Repertoires were generated with immunoSEQ multiplex PCR, while TCRdb's copy carries only in-frame clones and drops some. The V and J calls and clone size are taken from that table; D and trimming were inferred from the DNA. The table has around 140,000 clones, about four fifths seen once. The sequencing input was peripheral blood. V is TRBV7-2 and J is TRBJ1-1, with TRBD1 as a possible D gene (5 bases). The sequence was collected from a human donor with acute or convalescent COVID-19. The donor label of this sample is uncertain. CDR3 region: CASSLGSQGTEAFF. The CDR3 DNA follows: TGTGCCAGCAGCTTAGGGTCCCAGGGCACTGAAGCTTTCTTT.